The present TCR beta chain was sequenced within a study of T-cell memory formation after mild COVID-19. One entry per CDR3 protein, called by TCRdb with MiXCR from the 5' RACE reads. Here the sample spans approximately 170,000 distinct CDR3 sequences, roughly 13% being singletons. This clonotype was counted a few times. Germline V CDR1 and CDR2: ENHRY, SYGVKD. V lost 10 bases and J 3 bases, leaving 12 bases between the germline ends. The CDR3 extends over 12 amino acids. The rearrangement links TRBV10-3 to TRBJ1-1, with D perhaps matching TRBD1 (5 bases). Sequencing was performed on PBMCs or a T cell subset sorted from them (not recorded which). The receptor was isolated from a man aged 18 to 30 who had mild COVID-19 (a few samples of this study predate the infection). Cell type and time point are not known. CDR3 coding DNA: TGTGCCACCAAAGGCAGGGACACTGAAGCTTTCTTT. Protein: CATKGRDTEAFF.